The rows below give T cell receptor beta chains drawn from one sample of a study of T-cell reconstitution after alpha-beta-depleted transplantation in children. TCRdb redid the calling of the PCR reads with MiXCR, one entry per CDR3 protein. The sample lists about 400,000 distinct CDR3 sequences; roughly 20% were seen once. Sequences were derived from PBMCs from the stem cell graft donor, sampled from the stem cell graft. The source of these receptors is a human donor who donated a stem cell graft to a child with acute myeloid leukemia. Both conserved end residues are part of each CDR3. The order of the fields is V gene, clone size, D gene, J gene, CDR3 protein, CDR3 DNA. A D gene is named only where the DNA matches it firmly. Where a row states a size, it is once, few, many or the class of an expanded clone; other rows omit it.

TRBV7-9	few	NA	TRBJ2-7	CASSFSISNYEQYF	TGTGCCAGCAGCTTCTCGATTTCCAACTACGAGCAGTACTTC
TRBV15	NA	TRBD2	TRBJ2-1	CATSRERLAGRSEQFF	TGTGCCACCAGCAGAGAGCGGCTAGCGGGAAGATCCGAGCAGTTCTTC
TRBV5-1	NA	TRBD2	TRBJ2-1	CASSLTGTRSTNEQFF	TGCGCCAGCAGCTTAACCGGGACTAGGTCGACGAATGAGCAGTTCTTC
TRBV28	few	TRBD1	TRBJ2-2	CASSSTGEFAGELFF	TGTGCCAGCAGTAGCACAGGGGAGTTCGCCGGGGAGCTGTTTTTT
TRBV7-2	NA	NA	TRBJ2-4	CASSLGAGTDIQYF	TGTGCCAGCAGCTTAGGGGCAGGGACGGACATTCAGTACTTC
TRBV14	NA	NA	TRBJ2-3	CASSQGSNTQYF	TGTGCCAGCAGCCAAGGGTCTAATACGCAGTATTTT
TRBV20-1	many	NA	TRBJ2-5	CSASQGRGETQYF	TGCAGTGCTAGTCAGGGGCGAGGAGAGACCCAGTACTTC
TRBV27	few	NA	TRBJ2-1	CASSFSNSYNEQFF	TGTGCCAGCAGTTTTAGTAACTCCTACAATGAGCAGTTCTTC
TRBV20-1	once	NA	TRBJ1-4	CSASQGLAGEKLFF	TGCAGTGCTTCACAAGGCCTCGCGGGTGAAAAACTGTTTTTT
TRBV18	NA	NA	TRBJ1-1	CASSPQGLNTEAFF	TGTGCCAGCTCACCTCAAGGACTGAACACTGAAGCTTTCTTT
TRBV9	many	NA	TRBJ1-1	CASSAGTTRVDTEAFF	TGTGCCAGCAGCGCCGGGACGACAAGGGTGGACACTGAAGCTTTCTTT
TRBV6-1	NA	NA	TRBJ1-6	CASSGGFGKSPLHF	TGTGCCAGCAGCGGGGGATTTGGGAAATCACCCCTCCACTTT
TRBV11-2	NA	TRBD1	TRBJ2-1	CASSFRGTGAYNEQFF	TGTGCCAGCAGCTTCCGGGGGACAGGGGCATACAATGAGCAGTTCTTC
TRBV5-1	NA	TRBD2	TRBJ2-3	CASLRTSGSVTDTQYF	TGCGCCAGCCTCCGGACTAGCGGGAGCGTCACAGATACGCAGTATTTT
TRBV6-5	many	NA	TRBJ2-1	CASSYSISNNEQFF	TGTGCCAGCAGTTACTCGATCTCAAACAATGAGCAGTTCTTC
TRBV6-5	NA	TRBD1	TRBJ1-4	CASSYVQGEEKLFF	TGTGCCAGCAGTTACGTCCAGGGGGAGGAAAAACTGTTTTTT
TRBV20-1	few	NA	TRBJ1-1	CSARVRRVNTEAFF	TGCAGTGCTAGAGTACGCAGGGTGAACACTGAAGCTTTCTTT
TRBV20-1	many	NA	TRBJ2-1	CSAQRYEQFF	TGCAGTGCCCAGCGGTACGAGCAGTTCTTC
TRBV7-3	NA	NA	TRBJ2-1	CASSLGPRTEQFF	TGTGCCAGCAGCTTAGGGCCTAGAACTGAGCAGTTCTTC
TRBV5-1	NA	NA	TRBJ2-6	CASSTATGSGANVLTF	TGCGCCAGCAGCACCGCAACAGGGTCTGGGGCCAACGTCCTGACTTTC
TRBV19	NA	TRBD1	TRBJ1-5	CATEAGGGEQPQHF	TGTGCCACGGAAGCAGGGGGTGGGGAACAGCCCCAGCATTTT
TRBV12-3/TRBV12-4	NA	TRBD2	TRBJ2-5	CASSLVPSGYQETQYF	TGTGCCAGCAGTTTAGTACCTAGCGGGTACCAAGAGACCCAGTACTTC
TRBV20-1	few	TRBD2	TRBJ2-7	CSARKELAGASYEQYF	TGCAGTGCTAGAAAAGAACTAGCGGGAGCTTCCTACGAGCAGTACTTC
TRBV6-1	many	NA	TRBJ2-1	CASTGASYNEQFF	TGTGCCAGCACGGGAGCCTCCTACAATGAGCAGTTCTTC
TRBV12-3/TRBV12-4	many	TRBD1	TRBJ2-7	CASSRDSGYEQYF	TGTGCCAGCAGTAGGGACAGCGGCTACGAGCAGTACTTC
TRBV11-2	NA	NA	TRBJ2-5	CASSYRQARQETQYF	TGTGCCAGCAGCTACCGACAGGCCCGACAAGAGACCCAGTACTTC
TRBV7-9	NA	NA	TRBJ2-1	CASSLVGVSYNEQFF	TGTGCCAGCAGCTTAGTCGGGGTATCCTACAATGAGCAGTTCTTC
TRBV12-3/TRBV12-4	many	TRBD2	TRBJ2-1	CASSSIAGHNEQFF	TGTGCCAGCAGTTCCATAGCGGGACACAATGAGCAGTTCTTC
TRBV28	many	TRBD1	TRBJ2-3	CATAGGLGTDTQYF	TGTGCCACTGCAGGGGGCTTGGGCACAGATACGCAGTATTTT
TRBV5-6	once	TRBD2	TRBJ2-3	CASSLGTSGSFVDTQYF	TGTGCCAGCAGCCTAGGGACTAGCGGGAGTTTTGTGGATACGCAGTATTTT
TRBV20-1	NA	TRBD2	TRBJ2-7	CSVPSGSVSYEQYF	TGCAGTGTCCCTAGCGGATCCGTCTCCTACGAGCAGTACTTC
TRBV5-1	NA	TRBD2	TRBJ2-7	CASSLGSGSGYEQYF	TGCGCCAGCAGCTTGGGAAGCGGGAGTGGGTACGAGCAGTACTTC
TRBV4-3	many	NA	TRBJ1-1	CASSPTSNTEAFF	TGCGCCAGCAGCCCCACAAGTAACACTGAAGCTTTCTTT
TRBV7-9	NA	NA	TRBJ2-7	CASSLWQHEQYF	TGTGCCAGCAGCTTGTGGCAGCACGAGCAGTACTTC
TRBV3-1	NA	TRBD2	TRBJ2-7	CASSPSPGLAGVFSYEQYF	TGTGCCAGCAGCCCCTCTCCGGGACTAGCGGGAGTATTTTCCTACGAGCAGTACTTC
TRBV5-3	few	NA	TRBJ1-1	CAREKQVDSKNTEAFF	TGTGCCAGGGAAAAACAGGTTGACTCTAAGAACACTGAAGCTTTCTTT
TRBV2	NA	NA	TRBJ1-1	CASSESGLQGNTEAFF	TGTGCCAGCAGTGAATCGGGCCTACAGGGGAACACTGAAGCTTTCTTT
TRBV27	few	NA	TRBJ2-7	CASSSSYSYEQYF	TGTGCCAGCAGTTCGTCATATTCCTACGAGCAGTACTTC
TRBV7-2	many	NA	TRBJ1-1	CASSLNVQGYTEAFF	TGTGCCAGCAGCTTAAACGTCCAGGGTTACACTGAAGCTTTCTTT
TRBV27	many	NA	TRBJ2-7	CASSLRRDTYEQYF	TGTGCCAGCAGTTTGCGGCGGGATACCTACGAGCAGTACTTC
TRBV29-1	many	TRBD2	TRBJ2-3	CSVEDRLAGNTDTQYF	TGCAGCGTTGAAGATCGGCTAGCGGGCAACACAGATACGCAGTATTTT
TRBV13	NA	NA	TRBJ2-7	CASSFGLLGCATYEQYF	TGTGCCAGCAGCTTCGGGCTCCTCGGCTGCGCGACCTACGAGCAGTACTTC